These 17 T cell receptor beta chains originate from one sample sequenced in a study of cytotoxic CD8 clonotypes in ibrutinib-treated CLL (dated by TCRdb to the early 2020s). Receptors were amplified or captured by the immunoSEQ multiplex PCR assay. TCRdb's version of the immuneACCESS table is confined to in-frame rearrangements and falls short of the full clone set. An unresolved V gene accounts for under half of the shortfall where checked; the remainder is of unknown origin. In all, the sample holds about 45,000 clones, and 60% to 80% of those were seen once. 20% to 25% of the sample is in the top ten clones. The time point label on this specimen signifies: around 2 years on ibrutinib. The sample here was PBMCs, taken after 24 months of ibrutinib treatment. The source is a human donor with chronic lymphocytic leukemia.

The rearrangement links TRBV5-4 to TRBJ2-7, with unresolved D. There are 14 residues in the CDR3. The V gene lost 4 bases and the J gene lost 6 bases, with 17 bases spanning the gap. Per the germline V gene, CDR1 is SGHNT and CDR2 is YYREEE (reference sequence). Written as DNA, the CDR3 is TGTGCCAGCAGCCACCAGGACGGCTACTTCGAGCAGTACTTC. Protein product: CASSHQDGYFEQYF.

This chain links TRBV7-9 with TRBJ1-6; D unclear. Germline V gene data show CDR1 as SEHNR and CDR2 as FQNEAQ (reference sequence). This CDR3 contains 15 residues. V lost 5 bases, J lost 8 bases, and 16 bases lay in between. The CDR3 DNA follows: TGTGCCAGCAGCGTAGGACCCTCTCGGGATTCACCCCTCCACTTT. Protein sequence: CASSVGPSRDSPLHF.

The chain links TRBV5-1 to TRBJ2-5, with 12 bases fitting TRBD2. This CDR3 region has 14 residues. Germline V gives CDR1 SGHRS, CDR2 YFSETQ. The junction had 4 bases not matched to a gene; V was cut back by 6 bases and J by 4 bases. CDR3 amino acids: CASKTSGGSETQYF. The CDR3 DNA is TGCGCCAGCAAGACTAGCGGGGGTTCAGAGACCCAGTACTTC.

This clone was seen a handful of times. J is TRBJ2-7 and V is TRBV10-2, with D perhaps matching TRBD2 (6 bases). Between the trimmed V and J ends, which lost 2 bases and 3 bases, there was a span of 11 bases. CDR3 length equals 14 residues. CDR1 and CDR2 (germline): WSHSY, SAAADI. The DNA of the CDR3 is TGCGCCAGCAGTGAGACCGGGAGCAACTACGAGCAGTACTTC. Protein product: CASSETGSNYEQYF.

This chain joins TRBV30 and TRBJ2-7; 7 nucleotides agree with TRBD1. This CDR3 has 12 amino acids. The germline gives CDR1 GTSNPN, CDR2 SVGIG (reference sequence). CDR3 DNA sequence: TGTGCTGGGGGACAGAGCTCCTACGAGCAGTACTTC. This sequence encodes CAGGQSSYEQYF.

J is TRBJ1-4 and V is TRBV9, with D unclear. Germline values: CDR1 SGDLS, CDR2 YYNGEE. The CDR3 consists of 14 residues. Trimming pared 3 bases from V and 6 bases from J, leaving 12 bases between. The DNA of the CDR3 is TGTGCCAGCAGCGCCCGACAACCCGATGAAAAACTGTTTTTT. This gives the protein CASSARQPDEKLFF.

The chain joins TRBV5-1 to TRBJ2-3; 9 positions match TRBD2. CDR1 is SGHRS, CDR2 YFSETQ, per germline. Trimming took 0 bases from V and 8 from J; bases not matched to a gene: 10. The CDR3 is 16 residues long. Written as DNA, the CDR3 is TGCGCCAGCAGCTTGGTCGAACCGGGACTAGCTGGTACGCAGTATTTT. Translating gives CASSLVEPGLAGTQYF.

The V call is TRBV7-6, the J call TRBJ1-5, with TRBD1 matching 7 bases. The V segment lost 1 base and the J segment 4 bases; nucleotides outside the gene matches: 4. CDR3 size: 15 residues. Germline V lookup: CDR1 SGHVS, CDR2 FNYEAQ. The CDR3 protein is CASSLGGQINQPQHF. CDR3 coding DNA: TGTGCCAGCAGCTTAGGGGGACAGATAAATCAGCCCCAGCATTTT.

V gene TRBV2 combines with J gene TRBJ2-7, with unresolved D. The germline gives CDR1 SNHLY, CDR2 FYNNEI. The CDR3 extends over 12 amino acids. Trimming stripped 7 bases from V and 3 bases from J, with 10 bases between. The CDR3 coding sequence is TGTGCCAGCAATCTAGTGGGCTACGAGCAGTACTTC. Translated, it gives CASNLVGYEQYF.

The J gene is TRBJ2-5, the V gene TRBV2; 9 nucleotides match TRBD2. The germline V gene encodes CDR1 SNHLY and CDR2 FYNNEI. CDR3 size: 15 residues. Unmatched junction bases numbered 3, after V lost 0 bases and J lost 4 bases. DNA for the CDR3: TGTGCCAGCAGTGAAGCCGGCGGGAGGGGAGAGACCCAGTACTTC. Translation: CASSEAGGRGETQYF.

The rearrangement links TRBV19 to TRBJ1-5; D perhaps matches TRBD1 (5 bases). CDR3 length: 14 amino acids. Germline lookup yields CDR1 LNHDA and CDR2 SQIVND (reference sequence). The ends were cut back, 6 bases at V and 4 bases at J, with 13 bases in the middle. CDR3 sequence reads: CASSPTEDNQPQHF. As DNA, the CDR3 is TGTGCCAGTAGCCCGACAGAGGATAATCAGCCCCAGCATTTT.

The rearrangement uses TRBV9 and TRBJ2-7; D possibly corresponds to TRBD2 (5 bases). Per the germline V gene, CDR1 is SGDLS and CDR2 is YYNGEE. The V and J ends lost 3 bases and 4 bases respectively, with 11 bases between them. CDR3 length: 13 residues. Written as DNA, the CDR3 is TGTGCCAGCAGCGGTGGGCTAGCTTACGAGCAGTACTTC. Translation: CASSGGLAYEQYF.

This chain connects TRBV7-3 to TRBJ2-3, with TRBD1 matching over 7 bases. The germline V gene encodes CDR1 SGHTA and CDR2 FQGTGA. The ends lost 8 bases at V and 2 bases at J; junction bases unmatched: 7. CDR3 length: 14 residues. The DNA of the CDR3 is TGTGCCAGCGGAGAGGGGGCTTACACAGATACGCAGTATTTT. The encoded protein is CASGEGAYTDTQYF.

The chain employs TRBV20-1 and TRBJ2-7; D is possibly TRBD2 (6 bases). Trimming removed 6 bases from V and 5 bases from J, with 11 bases in between. Germline V lookup: CDR1 DFQATT, CDR2 SNEGSKA (reference sequence). The CDR3 extends over 11 amino acids. The CDR3 DNA follows: TGCAGTGCGGAAGGGGAGGACGAGCAGTACTTC. Amino acids: CSAEGEDEQYF.

There are a few counts of this clone. The DNA of the CDR3 is TGTGCCAGCAGCCGGGGGGCTAGCGGGAGCACAGATACGCAGTATTTT. Translation gives CASSRGASGSTDTQYF. V is TRBV5-6 and J is TRBJ2-3, with 8 bases identical to TRBD2. The CDR3 sequence is 16 residues long. The germline V gene encodes CDR1 SGHDT and CDR2 YYEEEE. Germline trimming cut 4 bases from V and 0 bases from J; bases unmatched to any gene: 7.

The chain recombines TRBV18 with TRBJ2-7, with unresolved D. This CDR3 contains 12 residues. The germline V and J ends were trimmed by 1 base and 5 bases, with 6 bases remaining between them. CDR1 KGHSH and CDR2 LQKENI come from the germline V gene. CDR3 sequence (DNA): TGTGCCAGCTCACCACAGGGAAACGAGCAGTACTTC. Amino acid sequence: CASSPQGNEQYF.

The V call is TRBV5-1, the J call TRBJ2-1; the D gene is possibly TRBD2 (6 bases). This CDR3 has 15 amino acids. V was clipped by 0 bases and J by 4 bases, with 11 bases between them. The germline CDR1 and CDR2 sequences are SGHRS and YFSETQ. DNA for the CDR3: TGCGCCAGCAGCTTGGGCGGGATTTCATACAATGAGCAGTTCTTC. It is translated as CASSLGGISYNEQFF.